This TCR beta chain was recovered during a study of Ad26.COV2.S vaccination and SARS-CoV-2 variants. About the research overall: Participant was drawn from the COV1001 Ad26.COV2.S trial arm. Administration of Ad26.COV2.S was intramuscular, either once or twice 56 days apart. Overall study results and limits: Responses of T cells in total may have been underestimated by the TCR breadth and depth analyses.

Worth noting for this clone: Its target is not known.

Germline V gene sequence: CDR1 SNHLY, CDR2 FYNNEI. The CDR3 is made up of 15 amino acids. Germline trimming cut 7 bases from V and 5 bases from J; bases unmatched to any gene: 11. Assay used: immunoSEQ multiplex PCR; TCRdb lists only in-frame clones, some missing. The sample has about half a million clones, around 89% seen once. Documented treatment: some 20 received Ad26.COV2.S at low or high dose, single or two shots; 5 received placebo; per-sample allocation not given. Sampling occurred on day 63 after the first vaccine or placebo injection. The donor was a Boston adult aged 18-55 years. This TCR was sampled from a person aged 18-60 years who received the Ad26.COV2.S COVID-19 vaccine or a placebo. V usage is TRBV2 and J usage is TRBJ2-1; TRBD1 agrees at 7 bases. This specimen was peripheral blood, taken in a trial of Ad26.COV2.S vaccine versus placebo. CDR3 DNA sequence: TGTGCCAGCATATTCTCGGACAGGAGAAACAATGAGCAGTTCTTC. The encoded protein is CASIFSDRRNNEQFF.